Each of the 2 T cell receptor beta chains below was sequenced from the same sample in a study of early T cells in non-severe SARS-CoV-2 infection. A single record per CDR3 protein comes from TCRdb applying MiXCR to the 5' RACE reads. The sample holds roughly 29,000 distinct CDR3 sequences, 4.5% to 5% seen once. The sequenced material came from whole blood. These receptors originate from an adult who was a healthcare worker with PCR-confirmed SARS-CoV-2 infection or an uninfected control (not recorded which).

This clonotype turned up a few times. The chain combines TRBV12-3 or TRBV12-4 with TRBJ1-6, with no clear D. Trimming left V 6 bases short and J 7 bases short, with 7 bases between. The CDR3 runs to 12 residues. CDR3 sequence: CASRLSNSPLHF. The CDR3 DNA reads TGTGCCAGCAGACTTTCAAATTCACCCCTCCACTTT.

This clonotype was seen ten or more times. The chain carries TRBV7-2 and TRBJ2-3, with D tentatively TRBD1 (5 bases). Trimming removed 4 bases from V and 3 bases from J, with 8 bases in between. Germline V gene sequence: CDR1 SGHTA, CDR2 FQGNSA. The CDR3 has 13 residues. The CDR3 loop is CASSWKGTDTQYF. As DNA, the CDR3 is TGTGCCAGCAGCTGGAAGGGGACAGATACGCAGTATTTT.